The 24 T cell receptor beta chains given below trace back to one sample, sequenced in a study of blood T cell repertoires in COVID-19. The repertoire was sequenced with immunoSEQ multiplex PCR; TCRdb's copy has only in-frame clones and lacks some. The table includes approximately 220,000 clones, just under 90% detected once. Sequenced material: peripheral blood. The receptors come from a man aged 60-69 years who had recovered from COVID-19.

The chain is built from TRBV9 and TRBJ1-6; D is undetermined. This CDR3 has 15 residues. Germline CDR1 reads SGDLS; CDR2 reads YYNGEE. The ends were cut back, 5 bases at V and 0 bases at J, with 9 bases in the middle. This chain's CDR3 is CASSRTDSYNSPLHF. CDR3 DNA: TGTGCCAGCAGTCGGACTGACTCCTATAATTCACCCCTCCACTTT. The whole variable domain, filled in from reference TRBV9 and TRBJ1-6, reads DSGVTQTPKHLITATGQRVTLRCSPRSGDLSVYWYQQSLDQGLQFLIQYYNGEERAKGNILERFSAQQFPDLHSELNLSSLELGDSALYFCASSRTDSYNSPLHFGNGTRLTVT.

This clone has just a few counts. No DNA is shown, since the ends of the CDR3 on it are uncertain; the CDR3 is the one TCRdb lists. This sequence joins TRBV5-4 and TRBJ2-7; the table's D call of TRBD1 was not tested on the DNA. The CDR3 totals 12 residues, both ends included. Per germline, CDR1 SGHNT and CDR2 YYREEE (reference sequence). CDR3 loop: CASSFGQGNWYF.

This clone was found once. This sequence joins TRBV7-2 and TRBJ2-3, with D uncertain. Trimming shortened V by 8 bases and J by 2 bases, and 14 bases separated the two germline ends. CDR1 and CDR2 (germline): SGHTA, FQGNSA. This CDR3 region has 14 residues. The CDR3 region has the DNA TGTGCCAGCCTACTAACGGCGGCCACAGATACGCAGTATTTT. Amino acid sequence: CASLLTAATDTQYF.

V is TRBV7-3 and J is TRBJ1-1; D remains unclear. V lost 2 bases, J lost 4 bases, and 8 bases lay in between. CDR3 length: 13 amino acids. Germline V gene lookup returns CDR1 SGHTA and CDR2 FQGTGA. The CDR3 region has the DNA TGTGCCAGCAGCTTACAGGCAGCCACTGAAGCTTTCTTT. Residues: CASSLQAATEAFF.

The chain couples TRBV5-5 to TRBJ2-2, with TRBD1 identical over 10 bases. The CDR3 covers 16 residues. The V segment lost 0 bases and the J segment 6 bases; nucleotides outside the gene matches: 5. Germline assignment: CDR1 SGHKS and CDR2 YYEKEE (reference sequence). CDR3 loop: CASSLGQGAMAGELFF. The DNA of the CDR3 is TGTGCCAGCAGCTTGGGACAGGGGGCGATGGCCGGGGAGCTGTTTTTT.

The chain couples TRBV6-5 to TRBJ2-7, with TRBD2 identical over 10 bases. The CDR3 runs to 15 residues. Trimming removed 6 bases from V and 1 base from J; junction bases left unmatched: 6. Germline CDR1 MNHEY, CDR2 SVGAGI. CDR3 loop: CASSSSGSTSYEQYF. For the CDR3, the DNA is TGTGCCAGCAGCTCTAGCGGGAGTACATCCTACGAGCAGTACTTC.

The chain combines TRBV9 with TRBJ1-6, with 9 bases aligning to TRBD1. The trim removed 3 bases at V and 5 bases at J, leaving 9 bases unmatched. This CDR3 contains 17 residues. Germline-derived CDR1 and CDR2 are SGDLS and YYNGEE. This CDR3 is CASSAPQGARNNSPLHF. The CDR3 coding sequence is TGTGCCAGCAGCGCTCCACAGGGGGCGCGAAATAATTCACCCCTCCACTTT.

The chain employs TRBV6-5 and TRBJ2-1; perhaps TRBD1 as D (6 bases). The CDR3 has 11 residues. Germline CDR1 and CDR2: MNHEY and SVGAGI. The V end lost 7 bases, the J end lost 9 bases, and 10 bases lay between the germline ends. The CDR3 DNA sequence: TGTGCCAGCACGCAGGGGACTGAGCAGTTCTTC. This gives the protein CASTQGTEQFF.

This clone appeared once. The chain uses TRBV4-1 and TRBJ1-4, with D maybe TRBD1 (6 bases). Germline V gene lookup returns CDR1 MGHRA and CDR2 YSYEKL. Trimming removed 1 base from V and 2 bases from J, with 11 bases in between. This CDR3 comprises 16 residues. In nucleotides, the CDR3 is TGCGCCAGCAGCCAAGTGCAGGGGTTGACTAATGAAAAACTGTTTTTT. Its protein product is CASSQVQGLTNEKLFF.

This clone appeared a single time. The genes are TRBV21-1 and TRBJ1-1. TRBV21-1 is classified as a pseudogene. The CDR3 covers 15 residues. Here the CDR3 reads CASSKGPMSIPEAFF. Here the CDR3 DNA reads TGTGCCAGCAGCAAAGGCCCAATGAGTATTCCTGAAGCTTTCTTT.

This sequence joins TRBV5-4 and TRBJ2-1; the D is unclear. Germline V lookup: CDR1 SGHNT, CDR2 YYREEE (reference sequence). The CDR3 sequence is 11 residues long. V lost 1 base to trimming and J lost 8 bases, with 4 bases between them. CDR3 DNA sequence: TGTGCCAGCAGCTTGAACTATGAGCAGTTCTTC. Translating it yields CASSLNYEQFF.

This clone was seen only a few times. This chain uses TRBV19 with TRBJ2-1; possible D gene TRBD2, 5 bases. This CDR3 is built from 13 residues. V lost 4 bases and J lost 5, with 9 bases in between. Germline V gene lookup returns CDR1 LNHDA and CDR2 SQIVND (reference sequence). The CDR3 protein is CASSTDYDNEQFF. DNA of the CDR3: TGTGCCAGTAGTACCGACTATGACAATGAGCAGTTCTTC.

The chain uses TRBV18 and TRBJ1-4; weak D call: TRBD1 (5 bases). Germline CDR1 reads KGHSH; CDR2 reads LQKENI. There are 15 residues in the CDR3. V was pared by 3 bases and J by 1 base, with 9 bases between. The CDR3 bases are TGTGCCAGCTCACCTTCGGGGGTAACTAATGAAAAACTGTTTTTT. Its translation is CASSPSGVTNEKLFF.

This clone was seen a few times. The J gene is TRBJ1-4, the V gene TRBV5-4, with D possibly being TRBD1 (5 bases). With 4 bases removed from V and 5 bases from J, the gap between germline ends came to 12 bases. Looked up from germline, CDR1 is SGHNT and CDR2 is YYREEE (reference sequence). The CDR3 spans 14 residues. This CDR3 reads CASSVDSRNEKLFF. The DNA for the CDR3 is TGTGCCAGCAGCGTCGACAGCCGGAATGAAAAACTGTTTTTT. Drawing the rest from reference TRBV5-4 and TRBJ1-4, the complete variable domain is ETGVTQSPTHLIKTRGQQVTLRCSSQSGHNTVSWYQQALGQGPQFIFQYYREEENGRGNFPPRFSGLQFPNYSSELNVNALELDDSALYLCASSVDSRNEKLFFGSGTQLSVL.

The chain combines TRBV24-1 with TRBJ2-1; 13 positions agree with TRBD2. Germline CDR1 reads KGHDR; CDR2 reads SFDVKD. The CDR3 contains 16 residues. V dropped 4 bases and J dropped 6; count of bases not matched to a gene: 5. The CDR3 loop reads CATSDRTSGRSNEQFF. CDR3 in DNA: TGTGCCACCAGTGACCGGACTAGCGGGAGATCCAATGAGCAGTTCTTC.

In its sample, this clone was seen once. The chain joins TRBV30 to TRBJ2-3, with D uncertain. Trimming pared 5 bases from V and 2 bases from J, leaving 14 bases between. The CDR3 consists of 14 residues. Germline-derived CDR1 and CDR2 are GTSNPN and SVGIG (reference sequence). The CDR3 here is CAWLYSPLTDTQYF. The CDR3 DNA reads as TGTGCCTGGCTCTACTCCCCCCTCACAGATACGCAGTATTTT.

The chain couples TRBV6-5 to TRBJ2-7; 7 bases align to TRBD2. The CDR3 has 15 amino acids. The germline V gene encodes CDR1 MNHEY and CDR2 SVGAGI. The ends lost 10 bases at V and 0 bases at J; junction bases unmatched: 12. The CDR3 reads CATQSEAGFSYEQYF. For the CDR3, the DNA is TGTGCCACCCAATCAGAAGCGGGGTTCTCCTACGAGCAGTACTTC.

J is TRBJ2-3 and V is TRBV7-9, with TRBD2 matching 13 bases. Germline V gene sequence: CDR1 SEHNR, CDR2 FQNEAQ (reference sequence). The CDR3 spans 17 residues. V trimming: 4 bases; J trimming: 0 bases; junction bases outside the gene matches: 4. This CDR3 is CASSYGLAGASTDTQYF. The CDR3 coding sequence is TGTGCCAGCAGCTATGGACTAGCGGGGGCTAGCACAGATACGCAGTATTTT. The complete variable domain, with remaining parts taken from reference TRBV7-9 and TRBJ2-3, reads DTGVSQNPRHKITKRGQNVTFRCDPISEHNRLYWYRQTLGQGPEFLTYFQNEAQLEKSRLLSDRFSAERPKGSFSTLEIQRTEQGDSAMYLCASSYGLAGASTDTQYFGPGTRLTVL.

CDR3 sequence (DNA): TGTGCCAGCAGCTTAGGGCAGGGTAGGGATGAGCAGTTCTTC. It yields the protein CASSLGQGRDEQFF. The chain uses TRBV7-2 and TRBJ2-1; TRBD1 is a possible D gene (5 bases). There are 14 residues in the CDR3. Germline CDR1 and CDR2: SGHTA and FQGNSA. With 1 base removed from V and 8 bases from J, the gap between germline ends came to 12 bases. Filled out from reference TRBV7-2 and TRBJ2-1, the complete variable domain reads GAGVSQSPSNKVTEKGKDVELRCDPISGHTALYWYRQSLGQGLEFLIYFQGNSAPDKSGLPSDRFSAERTGGSVSTLTIQRTQQEDSAVYLCASSLGQGRDEQFFGPGTRLTVL.

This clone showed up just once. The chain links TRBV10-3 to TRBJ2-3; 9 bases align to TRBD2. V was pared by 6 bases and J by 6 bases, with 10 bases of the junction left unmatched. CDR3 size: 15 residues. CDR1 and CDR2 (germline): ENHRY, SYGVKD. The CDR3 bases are TGTGCCATCAGCTCACGGGCTAGCGGGATCGATACGCAGTATTTT. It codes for CAISSRASGIDTQYF.

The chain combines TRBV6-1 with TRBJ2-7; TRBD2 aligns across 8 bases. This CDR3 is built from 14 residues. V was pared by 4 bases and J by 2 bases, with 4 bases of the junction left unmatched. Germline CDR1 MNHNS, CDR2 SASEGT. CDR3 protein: CASSAARGAYEQYF. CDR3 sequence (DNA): TGTGCCAGCAGTGCAGCGCGGGGGGCCTACGAGCAGTACTTC.

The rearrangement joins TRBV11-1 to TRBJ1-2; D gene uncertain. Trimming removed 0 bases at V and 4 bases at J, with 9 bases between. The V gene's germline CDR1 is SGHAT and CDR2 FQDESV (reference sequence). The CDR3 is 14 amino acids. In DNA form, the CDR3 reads TGTGCCAGCAGCTTAGCGAGTAATCCCTATGGCTACACCTTC. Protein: CASSLASNPYGYTF.

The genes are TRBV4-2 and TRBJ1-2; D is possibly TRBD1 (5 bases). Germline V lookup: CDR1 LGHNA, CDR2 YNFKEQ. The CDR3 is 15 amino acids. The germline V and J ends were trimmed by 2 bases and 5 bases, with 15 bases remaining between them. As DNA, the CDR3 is TGTGCCAGCAGCCAACCAGGGACGGAGGGATATGGCTACACCTTC. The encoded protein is CASSQPGTEGYGYTF.

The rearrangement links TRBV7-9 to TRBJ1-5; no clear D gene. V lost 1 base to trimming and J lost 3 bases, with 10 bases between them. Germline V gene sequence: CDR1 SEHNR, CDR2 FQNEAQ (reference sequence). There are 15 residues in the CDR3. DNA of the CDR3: TGTGCCAGCAGCTTAGGGGAGGGAGTCAATCAGCCCCAGCATTTT. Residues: CASSLGEGVNQPQHF.